The clone carrying this TCR beta chain has a single count. What it binds is unknown. The sample's time point: pre-treatment sample, taken before nivolumab and TIL therapy. The tumor samples were excised metastases, mostly pleural nodules or supraclavicular lymph nodes. The data were taken from a study of TIL therapy for anti-PD-1-resistant metastatic lung cancer. About the research overall: Patients had a median age of almost 55 years (range roughly 35-80). Points from the study as a whole: Many TIL product clones were absent from baseline tumor, suggesting clonal contraction.

Germline lookup yields CDR1 MGHDK and CDR2 SYGVNS. Trimming left V 6 bases short and J 6 bases short, with 8 bases between. This CDR3 has 12 amino acids. Sequencing used immunoSEQ v3. Sequenced by immunoSEQ multiplex PCR; TCRdb stores in-frame clones only, minus some. The table includes about 14,000 clones, 66% detected once. The sample consisted of tumor tissue, taken at baseline. This clonotype was sampled from a woman aged 30-85 years with non-small cell lung cancer. This chain joins TRBV25-1 and TRBJ1-4; D is perhaps TRBD1 (6 bases). In DNA, the CDR3 is TGTGCCAGCAGGAGGGGGTATGAAAAACTGTTTTTT. Translating it yields CASRRGYEKLFF.